The clone carrying this T cell receptor (beta chain) has a count of ten or more. A library made for alpha chains picked up this beta chain off target, so its size means little. One entry per CDR3 protein, called by TCRdb with MiXCR from the 5' RACE reads. In the table there are some 7,800 distinct CDR3 sequences, approximately 8.6% of which are singletons. This sample stems from a study of spatial heterogeneity in lung cancer. Time point specified: sample taken at primary tumor resection. Tumor, nontumor lung or frozen PBMC supplied whole RNA, sequenced without sorting. 55 to 80 TRACERx patients with early, untreated non-small cell lung cancer donated samples. This receptor was taken from a male donor with early-stage non-small cell lung cancer. Sequencing was performed on PBMCs, taken at surgery.

The CDR3 DNA follows: TGCGCCAGCAGCCTTCGGCGACAGGGTATCTCTGGGGCCAACGTCCTGACTTTC. Protein: CASSLRRQGISGANVLTF. This chain uses TRBV5-1 with TRBJ2-6, with TRBD1 identical over 7 bases. Trimming at V came to 4 bases and at J to 0 bases, leaving 10 bases not matched to a gene. The CDR3 contains 18 residues. CDR1 is SGHRS, CDR2 YFSETQ, per germline.